This T cell receptor (beta chain) was retrieved from a study of shared clonotypes between healthy human individuals. Overall study results and limits: Shared clonotypes across all four donors exceeded non-shared ones in generation probability. Rarefaction revealed incomplete sorted-subset sequencing despite large depth.

Unmatched junction bases numbered 4, after V lost 4 bases and J lost 0 bases. This CDR3 has 17 amino acids. In germline, CDR1 is SGHNT, CDR2 YYREEE (reference sequence). With regard to this clone: Antigen specificity is unknown.

The study drew its donors from healthy HIV-negative adults without recent acute infections or vaccinations. Assay: immunoSEQ multiplex PCR; the TCRdb copy retains only in-frame clones and omits some. The sample contains about 1 million clones, around 76% of which appear only once. The specimen was memory CD4+ T cells sorted from blood. Stated subset: CD45RA-negative fraction. The receptor was derived from a man between 18 and 29 years old in good health. This chain uses TRBV5-4 with TRBJ2-3; TRBD2 aligns across 14 bases. The CDR3 loop reads CASSRGTSGGSTDTQYF. The CDR3 bases are TGTGCCAGCAGCCGCGGGACTAGCGGGGGTAGCACAGATACGCAGTATTTT.